One sample yielded the 17 T cell receptor beta chains listed below, sequenced in a study of technical replicates of blood from several donors. Only in-frame clones appear in the TCRdb table, and some are missing; sequencing was by immunoSEQ multiplex PCR. This table has 40,000 to 60,000 clones, about 86% appearing once. The sequenced sample consisted of PBMCs. These receptors were collected from a human donor in good health. Some clones in this sample may be carry-over from other donors' samples.

The chain links TRBV9 to TRBJ2-7; the match to TRBD2 covers 8 bases. The CDR3 has 14 residues. CDR1 is SGDLS, CDR2 YYNGEE, per germline. With 1 base clipped from V and 5 bases from J, the junction kept 5 bases outside the gene matches. CDR3 in amino acids: CASSVTGLANEQYF. In DNA, the CDR3 is TGTGCCAGCAGCGTAACCGGACTAGCTAACGAGCAGTACTTC.

This sequence joins TRBV5-1 and TRBJ1-2, with D possibly being TRBD1 (6 bases). Germline-derived CDR1 and CDR2 are SGHRS and YFSETQ. There are 13 residues in the CDR3. V was shortened by 4 bases and J by 6 bases, with 13 bases between the two germline ends. DNA for the CDR3: TGCGCCAGCAGCCCCAAGACAGGAAATGGCTACACCTTC. Encoded protein: CASSPKTGNGYTF.

This clone came up once. CDR3 coding DNA: TGCAGTGCCTTGGACAGGTTTGGCTACACCTTC. Amino acids: CSALDRFGYTF. The chain uses TRBV20-1 and TRBJ1-2; 7 bases match TRBD1. The CDR3 contains 11 residues. Germline trimming cut 6 bases from V and 7 bases from J; bases unmatched to any gene: 5. Germline values: CDR1 DFQATT, CDR2 SNEGSKA (reference sequence).

V and J are TRBV10-3 and TRBJ1-5, with a weak D call TRBD1 (6 bases). This CDR3 region has 16 residues. V shed 3 bases and J shed 0 bases, with 12 bases lying between them. The V gene's germline CDR1 is ENHRY and CDR2 SYGVKD. The CDR3 here is CAISEARGNSNQPQHF. The CDR3 nucleotides are TGTGCCATCAGTGAAGCCAGGGGAAATAGCAATCAGCCCCAGCATTTT.

This chain uses TRBV5-1 with TRBJ2-7; possible D gene TRBD1, 6 bases. The CDR3 is 16 residues long. In germline, CDR1 is SGHRS, CDR2 YFSETQ. V lost 3 bases, J lost 2 bases, and 18 bases lay in between. Here the CDR3 DNA reads TGCGCCAGCAGCTATGACGGGTTGGGGGCGACCTACGAGCAGTACTTC. This codes for CASSYDGLGATYEQYF.

The chain couples TRBV19 to TRBJ2-2, with TRBD1 as a possible D gene (5 bases). Germline CDR1 is LNHDA and CDR2 is SQIVND (reference sequence). The CDR3 is 13 residues long. The V gene lost 6 bases and the J gene lost 6 bases, with 11 bases spanning the gap. The CDR3 nucleotides are TGTGCCAGTAGACCACAGGAAGCCGGGGAGCTGTTTTTT. Protein: CASRPQEAGELFF.

This clone was observed a handful of times. The genes are TRBV9 and TRBJ1-3; 8 bases align to TRBD1. The CDR3 has 16 amino acids. Trimming cost V 3 bases and J 3 bases; bases outside gene matches: 8. The germline V gene encodes CDR1 SGDLS and CDR2 YYNGEE. The DNA for the CDR3 is TGTGCCAGCAGCGGAGGGCCAGGGGGCTTTGGAAACACCATATATTTT. Its protein is CASSGGPGGFGNTIYF.

The V and J genes are TRBV7-2 and TRBJ2-5; the match to TRBD2 covers 12 bases. CDR3 length: 16 residues. With 4 bases clipped from V and 5 bases from J, the junction kept 8 bases outside the gene matches. Germline V gene data show CDR1 as SGHTA and CDR2 as FQGNSA. The CDR3 nucleotides are TGTGCCAGCAGCTCGGGGCTAGCGGGAGGGAGGGAGACCCAGTACTTC. As protein: CASSSGLAGGRETQYF.

The chain couples TRBV5-4 to TRBJ2-5; 12 nucleotides agree with TRBD2. CDR1 SGHNT and CDR2 YYREEE come from the germline V gene (reference sequence). This CDR3 region has 16 residues. After removal of 3 bases from V and 5 bases from J, the junction contained 8 bases not matched to a gene. The CDR3 DNA is TGTGCCAGCAGCTCGGGAGGACTAGCGGGGCCGGAGACCCAGTACTTC. The encoded protein is CASSSGGLAGPETQYF.

The V call is TRBV10-2, the J call TRBJ2-5; 11 bases align to TRBD2. The CDR3 is 18 residues long. J was trimmed by 0 bases and V by 3 bases; bases with no gene match: 9. Looked up from germline, CDR1 is WSHSY and CDR2 is SAAADI. CDR3 in amino acids: CASSDFPASGGYQETQYF. The CDR3 coding sequence is TGCGCCAGCAGTGATTTTCCGGCTAGCGGGGGGTACCAAGAGACCCAGTACTTC.

This rearrangement joins TRBV9 to TRBJ2-5; the match to TRBD1 covers 7 bases. Germline values: CDR1 SGDLS, CDR2 YYNGEE. V shed 0 bases, J shed 2 bases, and the junction held 4 bases outside the gene matches. The CDR3 sequence is 15 residues long. The CDR3 DNA reads TGTGCCAGCAGCGTAGACAGGGGAACTCAAGAGACCCAGTACTTC. The encoded protein is CASSVDRGTQETQYF. Combining the CDR3 with reference TRBV9 and TRBJ2-5 gives the whole variable domain DSGVTQTPKHLITATGQRVTLRCSPRSGDLSVYWYQQSLDQGLQFLIQYYNGEERAKGNILERFSAQQFPDLHSELNLSSLELGDSALYFCASSVDRGTQETQYFGPGTRLLVL.

The V call is TRBV19, the J call TRBJ1-4; 7 bases map to TRBD1. The CDR3 totals 14 residues. CDR1 and CDR2 (germline): LNHDA, SQIVND (reference sequence). The junction had 5 bases not matched to a gene; V was cut back by 5 bases and J by 5 bases. CDR3 sequence reads: CASSPMGQNEKLFF. DNA for the CDR3: TGTGCCAGTAGTCCGATGGGACAGAATGAAAAACTGTTTTTT.

The rearrangement uses TRBV11-1 and TRBJ2-2, with D possibly TRBD2 on 5 matching bases. V was clipped by 5 bases and J by 5 bases, with 9 bases between them. The V gene's germline CDR1 is SGHAT and CDR2 FQDESV (reference sequence). The CDR3 covers 13 residues. The CDR3 bases are TGTGCCAGCAGCCTTGGGGAGACCGGGGAGCTGTTTTTT. Its translation: CASSLGETGELFF.

The sample holds a few counts of this clone. The chain combines TRBV19 with TRBJ1-5, with D perhaps matching TRBD1 (5 bases). Per the germline V gene, CDR1 is LNHDA and CDR2 is SQIVND (reference sequence). This CDR3 region has 14 residues. V was pared by 1 base and J by 6 bases, with 10 bases between. The CDR3 protein is CASSIVRVGQPQHF. The CDR3 region has the DNA TGTGCCAGTAGTATAGTCAGGGTAGGTCAGCCCCAGCATTTT.

CDR3 nucleotides: TGCAGCGTTGATCGGGGGGCCGAGACCCAGTACTTC. Protein product: CSVDRGAETQYF. The chain joins TRBV29-1 to TRBJ2-5; D might be TRBD2 (7 bases). The CDR3 is made up of 12 amino acids. Germline CDR1 and CDR2: SQVTM and ANQGSEA. V dropped 3 bases and J dropped 5 bases, with 10 bases sitting between them.

The chain recombines TRBV11-1 with TRBJ1-2; D unresolved. Germline-derived CDR1 and CDR2 are SGHAT and FQDESV (reference sequence). Deletions cut 2 bases from V and 8 bases from J, with 15 bases between. The CDR3 is 14 residues long. In DNA form, the CDR3 reads TGTGCCAGCAGCTTAACGCCAGGTTCGTGGGGCTACACCTTC. Amino acid sequence: CASSLTPGSWGYTF.

This clone was observed a single time. The rearrangement uses TRBV2 and TRBJ2-2; weak D call: TRBD2 (5 bases). The CDR3 extends over 14 amino acids. Trimming left V 6 bases short and J 6 bases short, with 14 bases between. Germline values: CDR1 SNHLY, CDR2 FYNNEI. The CDR3 bases are TGTGCCAGCAGCCGCCGGAGCGGACCCGGGGAGCTGTTTTTT. This translates into CASSRRSGPGELFF. Filled out from reference TRBV2 and TRBJ2-2, the complete variable domain reads EPEVTQTPSHQVTQMGQEVILRCVPISNHLYFYWYRQILGQKVEFLVSFYNNEISEKSEIFDDQFSVERPDGSNFTLKIRSTKLEDSAMYFCASSRRSGPGELFFGEGSRLTVL.